Each of the 4 T cell receptor beta chains below was sequenced from the same sample in a study of cytomegalovirus exposure and HLA in healthy donors. PCR employed 60 Vbeta and 13 Jbeta primers. Libraries were prepared by immunoSEQ multiplex PCR; TCRdb keeps only in-frame clonotypes and omits some of them. There are 150,000 to 200,000 clones in the sample; roughly 80% occur only once, and 1% to 1.5% lies in the top ten. Sequencing was performed on PBMCs. The receptor set was obtained from a man aged 50 or older in good health and CMV-seropositive.

This rearrangement joins TRBV5-5 to TRBJ1-2, with D possibly being TRBD1 (5 bases). This CDR3 is 15 amino acids long. CDR1 is SGHKS and CDR2 is YYEKEE in the germline V gene (reference sequence). The V and J ends lost 4 bases and 1 base respectively, with 14 bases between them. The CDR3 is CASSRQQEGNYGYTF. Written as DNA, the CDR3 is TGTGCCAGCAGCCGACAGCAGGAGGGTAACTATGGCTACACCTTC.

This chain connects TRBV4-3 to TRBJ2-3; no reliable D call. This CDR3 contains 16 residues. With 1 base removed from V and 3 bases from J, the gap between germline ends came to 14 bases. CDR1 is LGHNA and CDR2 is YSLEER in the germline V gene. This CDR3 is CASSQGILIATDTQYF. In nucleotides, the CDR3 is TGCGCCAGCAGCCAAGGGATCCTTATAGCAACAGATACGCAGTATTTT.

In its sample, this clone was seen a few times. The rearrangement joins TRBV2 to TRBJ1-1; no definite D call. V lost 7 bases and J lost 6, with 18 bases in between. This CDR3 region has 14 residues. Germline V gene sequence: CDR1 SNHLY, CDR2 FYNNEI. This chain's CDR3 is CASIKTGKMSEAFF. As DNA, the CDR3 is TGTGCCAGCATTAAAACGGGGAAGATGTCTGAAGCTTTCTTT.

The chain carries TRBV4-3 and TRBJ2-3; D not resolved. Germline CDR1 is LGHNA and CDR2 is YSLEER. The CDR3 extends over 13 amino acids. Between the trimmed V and J ends, which lost 7 bases and 3 bases, there was a span of 11 bases. The CDR3 region has the DNA TGCGCCAGCAAGAGGAGTGGGACAGATACGCAGTATTTT. Translated, it gives CASKRSGTDTQYF.